Listed below are T cell receptor beta chains from one sample, sequenced in a study of T cells in localized non-small cell lung cancer. Only in-frame clones appear in the TCRdb table, and some are missing; sequencing was by immunoSEQ multiplex PCR. The data contain tens of thousands of clones, 80% to 95% of them singletons. Material: peripheral blood, obtained before any cancer treatment. The receptors derive from a female donor over 55 with stage I lung adenocarcinoma. Each CDR3 is given with its conserved first and last residue. A D gene is named only where the DNA matches it firmly. Some rows have no size entry. The others give once, few or many, or a class for an expanded clone.

clone_size	d_call	v_call	j_call	cdr3_nt	cdr3_aa
NA	TRBD1	TRBV5-1	TRBJ1-4	TGCGCCAGCAGCTTGACCCCAGGGACAGGGGTTGAAAAACTGTTTTTT	CASSLTPGTGVEKLFF
NA	TRBD2	TRBV5-4	TRBJ2-3	TGTGCCAGCAGTCTTGGGGTTTTGGGACTAGCGGCAGATACGCAGTATTTT	CASSLGVLGLAADTQYF
NA	TRBD2	TRBV7-3	TRBJ2-2	TGTGCCAGCAGCCCTACCCAGCGGGGCACCGGGGAGCTGTTTTTT	CASSPTQRGTGELFF
NA	NA	TRBV5-1	TRBJ1-1	TGCGCCAGCAGCCCCCTCGGGAACGGGAACACTGAAGCTTTCTTT	CASSPLGNGNTEAFF
NA	TRBD2	TRBV7-9	TRBJ2-1	TGTGCCAGCAGCTTAATCAGAGCGGGAGCTGATGAGCAGTTCTTC	CASSLIRAGADEQFF
NA	TRBD1	TRBV27	TRBJ1-1	TGTGCCAGCAGTCCGACAGGGTGGGCTGAAGCTTTCTTT	CASSPTGWAEAFF
NA	NA	TRBV7-2	TRBJ1-2	TGTGCCAGCAGCTTAGGGACAGCTAACTATGGCTACACCTTC	CASSLGTANYGYTF
NA	TRBD2	TRBV2	TRBJ2-1	TGTGCCAGCACTAGCGGGTCGACATCCTCTCAGTTCTTC	CASTSGSTSSQFF
NA	TRBD2	TRBV6-1	TRBJ2-2	TGTGCCAGCAGTGGGTTTAGCGGGATAGGAACCGGGGAGCTGTTTTTT	CASSGFSGIGTGELFF
NA	TRBD2	TRBV5-8	TRBJ2-1	TGTGCCAGCAGCGCCCAGCGGGGGGGCAACAATGAGCAGTTCTTC	CASSAQRGGNNEQFF
NA	NA	TRBV28	TRBJ2-7	TGTGCCAGCATCCCCAGGGACATTCGCCCCTACGAGCAGTACTTC	CASIPRDIRPYEQYF
NA	NA	TRBV18	TRBJ1-1	TGTGCCAGCTCACCAAGGATAACAGGGAACACTGAAGCTTTCTTT	CASSPRITGNTEAFF
once	NA	TRBV30	TRBJ2-5	TGTGCCTGGAGTGTAAGCCAAGAGACCCAGTACTTC	CAWSVSQETQYF
NA	TRBD1	TRBV9	TRBJ1-2	TGTGCCAGCAGCGTTGACAGGGCCTATGGCTACACCTTC	CASSVDRAYGYTF
few	TRBD1	TRBV5-5	TRBJ1-2	TGTGCCAGCAGCCTCCGGACAGGGGCCACCTATGGCTACACCTTC	CASSLRTGATYGYTF
NA	TRBD1	TRBV6-1	TRBJ1-2	TGTGCCGCTACGGTGACAGGGGAATATGGCTACACCTTC	CAATVTGEYGYTF
NA	NA	TRBV7-9	TRBJ2-1	TGTGCCAGCAGCCCTCACGAAACCAATGAGCAGTTCTTC	CASSPHETNEQFF
NA	NA	TRBV5-1	TRBJ2-1	TGCGCCAGCAGCTCGCGCTCGGGGGCCAACTGCAATGAGCAGTTCTTC	CASSSRSGANCNEQFF
NA	NA	TRBV4-1	TRBJ1-2	TGCGCCAGCAGCCAAGGAGGCCAGTCCTATGGCTACACCTTC	CASSQGGQSYGYTF
NA	NA	TRBV2	TRBJ2-2	TGTGCCAGCGTGGCGTCCGGGGAGCTGTTTTTT	CASVASGELFF
NA	NA	TRBV28	TRBJ1-4	TGTGCCAGCAGTTGGGCAGGGAGTTCTAATGAAAAACTGTTTTTT	CASSWAGSSNEKLFF
NA	NA	TRBV18	TRBJ1-3	TGTGCCAGCTCACCAACGGACGGCAGCTTGGCTGGAAACACCATATATTTT	CASSPTDGSLAGNTIYF
NA	TRBD2	TRBV5-1	TRBJ2-7	TGCGCCAGCAGCTTGGCTCGCCTAGCGGGAGGGGACGAGCAGTACTTC	CASSLARLAGGDEQYF
NA	NA	TRBV7-2	TRBJ2-7	TGTGCCAGCAGCCAAAATATTAGGGGAGAGCAGTACTTC	CASSQNIRGEQYF
NA	NA	TRBV28	TRBJ2-3	TGTGCCAACCCCGCTCCCCGGGCCACAGATACGCAGTATTTT	CANPAPRATDTQYF
NA	NA	TRBV19	TRBJ1-4	TGTGCCAGTAGCATGGACAAACCTGCAACTAATGAAAAACTGTTTTTT	CASSMDKPATNEKLFF
NA	TRBD1	TRBV27	TRBJ1-5	TGTGCCAGCAGTTTAGCAGGGGGTAATCAGCCCCAGCATTTT	CASSLAGGNQPQHF
NA	TRBD2	TRBV20-1	TRBJ2-3	TGCAGTGCTATAGCGGGAGGTACGCAGTATTTT	CSAIAGGTQYF
NA	NA	TRBV6-5	TRBJ2-5	TGTGCCAGCAGTTTGGGCGGACCGAAAGAGACCCAGTACTTC	CASSLGGPKETQYF
NA	NA	TRBV30	TRBJ1-1	TGTGCCTGGAGTGTCTCCGGCAGGGTGGACACTGAAGCTTTCTTT	CAWSVSGRVDTEAFF
NA	NA	TRBV27	TRBJ1-1	TGTGCCAGCAGTTTCCGACTTCGGGGCTCGGGCACTGAAGCTTTCTTT	CASSFRLRGSGTEAFF
NA	NA	TRBV2	TRBJ1-1	TGTGCCAGCAGTGGACAGGTATCCACTGAAGCTTTCTTT	CASSGQVSTEAFF
NA	NA	TRBV2	TRBJ2-5	TGTGCCAGCAGTGCAACAGGGCGGGAGACCCAGTACTTC	CASSATGRETQYF
NA	NA	TRBV19	TRBJ1-4	TGTGCCAGTAGTATCGTGGGCAGGCCGGTCGAAAAACTGTTTTTT	CASSIVGRPVEKLFF
NA	NA	TRBV10-3	TRBJ1-1	TGTGCCATCAGTGATAAGTTGGGAGCTTTCTTT	CAISDKLGAFF
once	TRBD2	TRBV2	TRBJ2-5	TGTGCCAGCAGTGAAGGGCGGGAGGAGACCCAGTACTTC	CASSEGREETQYF
NA	NA	TRBV7-2	TRBJ2-7	TGTGCCAGCAGCTTCCTAACTACCAACCCCTACGAGCAGTACTTC	CASSFLTTNPYEQYF
NA	TRBD1	TRBV7-9	TRBJ2-1	TGTGCCAGCGCTCGACAGGGTTCACTAATTGAGCAGTTCTTC	CASARQGSLIEQFF
NA	NA	TRBV5-1	TRBJ2-7	TGCGCCAGCAGGCCGCAGGGTAGCTCCTACGAGCAGTACTTC	CASRPQGSSYEQYF
NA	NA	TRBV5-8	TRBJ1-3	TGTGCCAGCAGCTTGGTCCAGAAATCTGGAAACACCATATATTTT	CASSLVQKSGNTIYF
NA	NA	TRBV29-1	TRBJ2-7	TGCAGCGTTGTGTCTCCCACATCCTACGAGCAGTACTTC	CSVVSPTSYEQYF
NA	NA	TRBV21-1	TRBJ1-1	TGTGCCAGCAGCAAAGTGAGAGGGGGGATAAGGAACACTGAAGCTTTCTTT	CASSKVRGGIRNTEAFF
NA	NA	TRBV7-3	TRBJ2-2	TGTGCCAGCAGTAGGGGCCGGAACACCGGGGAGCTGTTTTTT	CASSRGRNTGELFF
NA	TRBD2	TRBV5-4	TRBJ2-5	TGTGCCAGCAGCCTCGGAGGAGAGCGGGGGGCTAGGGGAGAGACCCAGTACTTC	CASSLGGERGARGETQYF
NA	NA	TRBV7-9	TRBJ1-2	TGTGCCAGCAGCCCAGAGGGGGACGTTGGCTACACCTTC	CASSPEGDVGYTF
NA	NA	TRBV5-1	TRBJ2-5	TGCGCCAGCAGCTTGAACAATAAAGGGACCCAGTACTTC	CASSLNNKGTQYF
once	TRBD2	TRBV28	TRBJ2-1	TGTGCCAGCAGCTCACCCTATAGCGGGGCCTACAATGAGCAGTTCTTC	CASSSPYSGAYNEQFF
NA	NA	TRBV2	TRBJ2-3	TGTGCCAGCAGTGAACGGGTGTCTGATACGCAGTATTTT	CASSERVSDTQYF
few	NA	TRBV11-3	TRBJ2-3	TGTGCCAGCAGCTTACGGGCGACAGATACGCAGTATTTT	CASSLRATDTQYF
NA	NA	TRBV6-6	TRBJ1-1	TGTGCCAGCAGGCCCCGGGTGAACACTGAAGCTTTCTTT	CASRPRVNTEAFF
NA	NA	TRBV7-9	TRBJ1-2	TGTGCCAGCAGCTTAGCCGGAGCTGGCTACACCTTC	CASSLAGAGYTF
NA	TRBD1	TRBV2	TRBJ1-2	TGTGCCAGCAGTCCTGGGACAGGGAGGAATGGCTACACCTTC	CASSPGTGRNGYTF
NA	TRBD2	TRBV5-4	TRBJ2-3	TGTGCCAGCAGCTTGGGGGGGCTAGCGGGACAAACGGGAGATACGCAGTATTTT	CASSLGGLAGQTGDTQYF
NA	NA	TRBV2	TRBJ1-2	TGTGCCAGCAGCGCCTGGAGGGGTTATGGCTACACCTTC	CASSAWRGYGYTF
NA	NA	TRBV28	TRBJ2-3	TGTGCCAGCAGTTTATCCCCTCGCGTAGATACGCAGTATTTT	CASSLSPRVDTQYF